One T cell receptor beta chain is described in this entry. A read error may account for a junction end that differs from germline. The data derive from a study of blood T cells in healthy people across ages. A sample-barcoded 5' primer and a J-beta primer mix were used in a second PCR of roughly 7 to 11 cycles. In TCRdb, the 5' RACE reads were re-called with MiXCR into one record per CDR3 protein. The profile shows some 1.4 million distinct CDR3 sequences, approximately 42% of them singletons. CDR1 is ENHRY, CDR2 SYGVKD, per germline. The CDR3 sequence is 15 residues long. The receptor was isolated from a woman in her late teens or twenties in good health. This chain connects TRBV10-3 to TRBJ2-7; 7 nucleotides match TRBD2. Sequencing was carried out using blood. The CDR3 nucleotides read TGTGCCTTCAGCCCCAGCGGGATCGAGTCCTACGAGCAGTACTTC. Amino acids: CAFSPSGIESYEQYF.